The present entry profiles one TCR beta chain with its context. Germline V gene lookup returns CDR1 SGHTA and CDR2 FQGTGA. The V and J ends lost 0 bases and 6 bases respectively, with 9 bases between them. The CDR3 loop spans 13 amino acids. Sequencing was performed with immunoSEQ multiplex PCR; in TCRdb, only in-frame clones are kept and a portion is missing. In the table there are around 64,000 clones, about 90% of which are singletons. The sample comes from a study of T cells in localized non-small cell lung cancer. The sample was peripheral blood, taken before any cancer treatment. This receptor was identified in a man aged 40 to 70 with stage I squamous cell lung carcinoma. This rearrangement joins TRBV7-3 to TRBJ2-7, with D possibly being TRBD1 (6 bases). CDR3 DNA: TGTGCCAGCAGCTTAACACAGGGCGGCGAGCAGTACTTC. It codes for CASSLTQGGEQYF.